This T cell receptor beta chain was captured in a study of cytomegalovirus exposure and HLA in healthy donors. 60 Vbeta and 13 Jbeta primers were used in PCR. The protocol was immunoSEQ multiplex PCR, while the TCRdb copy is restricted to in-frame clones and leaves out a portion. The sample lists approximately 110,000 clones; around 64% were seen once. Sequencing was carried out using PBMCs. This TCR was recovered from a woman in her 30s in good health and CMV-seronegative.

CDR3 in amino acids: CAAGRGRYGYTF. CDR3 bases: TGTGCCGCCGGCAGGGGTCGATATGGCTACACCTTC. This chain uses TRBV11-2 with TRBJ1-2, with a tentative D call TRBD1 (6 bases). The V and J ends lost 11 bases and 5 bases respectively, with 15 bases between them. Germline V lookup: CDR1 SGHAT, CDR2 FQNNGV. This CDR3 has 12 residues.